The 31 T cell receptor beta chains listed next were all sequenced from one sample in a study of T cell changes during pregnancy in multiple sclerosis. Sequenced by immunoSEQ multiplex PCR; TCRdb stores in-frame clones only, minus some. The data show under 35,000 clones, with around 89% seen just once and about 6.4% held by the top ten. The source material was CD8+ T cells from peripheral blood mononuclear cells, sampled in the second trimester of pregnancy. The source is a female donor with multiple sclerosis, enrolled in a pregnancy study.

The sample holds one count of this clone. The rearrangement links TRBV4-1 to TRBJ2-1, with a weak D call TRBD1 (6 bases). Trimming stripped 4 bases from V and 5 bases from J, with 12 bases between. The CDR3 has 14 amino acids. The germline V gene encodes CDR1 MGHRA and CDR2 YSYEKL. The CDR3 bases are TGCGCCAGCAGCCCAACGGACAGAAACAATGAGCAGTTCTTC. Its protein is CASSPTDRNNEQFF.

The CDR3 nucleotides are TGTGCCAGCAGCTTAGCGCTCGGGCAGGGAGGGGAGACCCAGTACTTC. This codes for CASSLALGQGGETQYF. This chain connects TRBV7-9 to TRBJ2-5; 7 bases agree with TRBD2. Germline V lookup: CDR1 SEHNR, CDR2 FQNEAQ (reference sequence). CDR3 length: 16 residues. J was trimmed by 5 bases and V by 0 bases; bases with no gene match: 9.

The V call is TRBV5-1, the J call TRBJ1-1; no firm D call. Between the trimmed V and J ends, which lost 7 bases and 4 bases, there was a span of 17 bases. Germline CDR1 and CDR2: SGHRS and YFSETQ. The CDR3 consists of 14 residues. CDR3 coding DNA: TGCGCCAGCTCGGCAGGAGGCGGGAGCACTGAAGCTTTCTTT. It is translated as CASSAGGGSTEAFF.

The table lists this clone with a count of one. The rearrangement uses TRBV28 and TRBJ2-5, with 8 positions matching TRBD1. With V trimmed by 5 bases and J by 2 bases, 7 bases remained unmatched. Germline loops: CDR1 MDHEN, CDR2 SYDVKM. The CDR3 contains 15 residues. The CDR3 DNA sequence: TGTGCCAGCAGTCCAACGGGACAGGTACAAGAGACCCAGTACTTC. Protein sequence: CASSPTGQVQETQYF.

The rearrangement joins TRBV19 to TRBJ2-3; the D is unclear. This CDR3 contains 13 residues. Between the trimmed V and J ends, which lost 0 bases and 4 bases, there was a span of 5 bases. The V gene's germline CDR1 is LNHDA and CDR2 SQIVND (reference sequence). Here the CDR3 reads CASSIDLSDTQYF. The CDR3 DNA is TGTGCCAGTAGTATAGATCTATCAGATACGCAGTATTTT. Looking up the rest from reference TRBV19 and TRBJ2-3 gives the full variable domain: DGGITQSPKYLFRKEGQNVTLSCEQNLNHDAMYWYRQDPGQGLRLIYYSQIVNDFQKGDIAEGYSVSREKKESFPLTVTSAQKNPTAFYLCASSIDLSDTQYFGPGTRLTVL.

As regards this clone: Other DNA sequences in the sample encode the same CDR3. The chain recombines TRBV5-8 with TRBJ2-7; tentatively, D is TRBD2 (6 bases). Trimming took 2 bases from V and 5 from J, leaving 11 bases between them. CDR1 SGHTS and CDR2 YDEGEE come from the germline V gene. The CDR3 is 13 residues long. The CDR3 sequence: CASSFGGEDEQYF. CDR3 nucleotide sequence: TGTGCCAGCAGCTTCGGAGGGGAGGACGAGCAGTACTTC.

The genes are TRBV28 and TRBJ1-2; D is unresolved. V lost 1 base and J 4 bases, leaving 13 bases between the germline ends. The germline V gene encodes CDR1 MDHEN and CDR2 SYDVKM. The CDR3 is 15 amino acids. CDR3 loop: CASSLLAATVYGYTF. The CDR3 bases are TGTGCCAGCAGTTTATTGGCGGCTACCGTCTATGGCTACACCTTC.

This rearrangement joins TRBV28 to TRBJ2-5; 7 bases agree with TRBD1. V trimming: 5 bases; J trimming: 1 base; junction bases outside the gene matches: 13. The CDR3 covers 17 residues. CDR1 is MDHEN and CDR2 is SYDVKM in the germline V gene. In DNA, the CDR3 is TGTGCCAGCAGTATGGCGGTGGGACAGCAAGCCCAAGAGACCCAGTACTTC. This encodes CASSMAVGQQAQETQYF.

The chain uses TRBV29-1 and TRBJ2-1, with TRBD1 identical over 7 bases. Germline assignment: CDR1 SQVTM and CDR2 ANQGSEA. The J segment lost 3 bases and the V segment lost 6 bases, leaving 14 bases of the junction unmatched. This CDR3 is 16 amino acids long. CDR3 coding DNA: TGCAGCGTCCCACAGAGGGGGCAGTCGAACTACAATGAGCAGTTCTTC. It translates to CSVPQRGQSNYNEQFF.

This sequence joins TRBV7-9 and TRBJ2-2; 7 bases align to TRBD2. CDR3 length: 16 residues. The germline gives CDR1 SEHNR, CDR2 FQNEAQ (reference sequence). V was clipped by 5 bases and J by 0 bases; unmatched bases: 6. This chain's CDR3 is CASSPRTRANTGELFF. The DNA of the CDR3 is TGTGCCAGCAGCCCCCGGACTAGGGCGAACACCGGGGAGCTGTTTTTT.

The genes are TRBV5-6 and TRBJ1-6; 7 bases are shared with TRBD1. Per the germline V gene, CDR1 is SGHDT and CDR2 is YYEEEE. The CDR3 totals 15 residues. V was clipped by 0 bases and J by 6 bases; unmatched bases: 3. Here the CDR3 reads CASSLVRDSNSPLHF. The CDR3 DNA is TGTGCCAGCAGCTTGGTACGGGACAGTAATTCACCCCTCCACTTT.

This sequence joins TRBV15 and TRBJ1-2; perhaps TRBD1 as D (5 bases). The germline CDR1 and CDR2 sequences are LNHNV and YYDKDF (reference sequence). CDR3 length: 16 residues. Trimming pared 0 bases from V and 2 bases from J, leaving 13 bases between. CDR3 protein: CATSREPPDTNYGYTF. In DNA form, the CDR3 reads TGTGCCACCAGCAGAGAACCACCGGACACAAACTATGGCTACACCTTC.

The chain links TRBV15 to TRBJ1-1; D is uncertain. This CDR3 is 15 amino acids long. Germline V gene sequence: CDR1 LNHNV, CDR2 YYDKDF (reference sequence). V was trimmed by 1 base and J by 1 base, leaving 10 bases between them. CDR3 nucleotide sequence: TGTGCCACCAGCAGAGGGGAGGGCCCGAACACTGAAGCTTTCTTT. Translation: CATSRGEGPNTEAFF.

The gene calls are TRBV18 and TRBJ2-3, with TRBD1 matching 10 bases. This CDR3 is built from 16 residues. The germline V gene encodes CDR1 KGHSH and CDR2 LQKENI. After removal of 2 bases from V and 2 bases from J, the junction contained 4 bases not matched to a gene. The CDR3 bases are TGTGCCAGCTCACCAGTTGGACAGGGGGTCACAGATACGCAGTATTTT. Its translation is CASSPVGQGVTDTQYF.

The chain combines TRBV27 with TRBJ2-5, with 7 bases lining up with TRBD1. With V trimmed by 2 bases and J by 4 bases, 7 bases remained unmatched. The CDR3 has 15 amino acids. Germline-derived CDR1 and CDR2 are MNHEY and SMNVEV (reference sequence). The CDR3 DNA follows: TGTGCCAGCAGTTTAGTCCCCACAGGGGTAGAGACCCAGTACTTC. Translated, it gives CASSLVPTGVETQYF.

The chain is built from TRBV27 and TRBJ2-1; 9 nucleotides agree with TRBD2. This CDR3 has 12 residues. Germline loops: CDR1 MNHEY, CDR2 SMNVEV (reference sequence). Unmatched junction bases numbered 7, after V lost 6 bases and J lost 13 bases. Here the CDR3 DNA reads TGTGCCAGCAGGGGACTAGCAGGGGAACAGTTCTTC. It yields the protein CASRGLAGEQFF.

This clone was observed a single time. The V call is TRBV2, the J call TRBJ2-7; the D gene is possibly TRBD2 (6 bases). The CDR3 has 12 amino acids. Germline loops: CDR1 SNHLY, CDR2 FYNNEI. The germline V and J ends were trimmed by 9 bases and 3 bases, with 12 bases remaining between them. The CDR3: CASGDFNYEQYF. CDR3 bases: TGTGCCAGTGGGGACTTCAACTACGAGCAGTACTTC.

V gene TRBV14 combines with J gene TRBJ1-1; no reliable D call. The CDR3 contains 14 residues. Per the germline V gene, CDR1 is SGHDN and CDR2 is FVKESK. Trimming took 2 bases from V and 4 from J, leaving 11 bases between them. Here the CDR3 DNA reads TGTGCCAGCAGCCAACTAGACCTCCCCACTGAAGCTTTCTTT. It is translated as CASSQLDLPTEAFF.

The J gene is TRBJ2-1, the V gene TRBV19; D gene ambiguous. The V gene lost 5 bases and the J gene lost 15 bases, with 23 bases spanning the gap. Germline V CDR1 and CDR2: LNHDA, SQIVND (reference sequence). The CDR3 extends over 14 amino acids. CDR3 region: CASSPRSMEYVPFF. The CDR3 DNA sequence: TGTGCCAGTAGTCCTAGGTCCATGGAGTACGTGCCGTTCTTC.

The chain joins TRBV30 to TRBJ2-7, with a possible D match to TRBD2 (5 bases). V lost 7 bases, J lost 0 bases, and 13 bases lay in between. CDR1 and CDR2 from the germline V gene are GTSNPN and SVGIG (reference sequence). The CDR3 sequence is 13 residues long. DNA of the CDR3: TGTGCCTTAGCGACTGCGAGCTCCTACGAGCAGTACTTC. It encodes CALATASSYEQYF.

This chain connects TRBV16 to TRBJ2-7; TRBD1 matches at 8 bases. This CDR3 has 14 amino acids. From germline, CDR1 is KGHSY and CDR2 FQNENV. Losses at the gene ends were 4 bases for V and 1 base for J; bases not matched to a gene: 3. CDR3 nucleotide sequence: TGTGCCAGCAGCCCCACAGGGGGATCCTACGAGCAGTACTTC. As protein: CASSPTGGSYEQYF.

This clone is a singleton in its sample. The chain recombines TRBV19 with TRBJ1-5; the match to TRBD1 covers 8 bases. Germline V CDR1 and CDR2: LNHDA, SQIVND (reference sequence). The length of the CDR3 is 14 residues. V dropped 6 bases and J dropped 7; count of bases not matched to a gene: 8. The CDR3 DNA reads as TGTGCCAGTAGATTTCAGGGGGCAGGACAGCCCCAGCATTTT. Translating it yields CASRFQGAGQPQHF.

This rearrangement joins TRBV7-6 to TRBJ2-2; no firm D call. Germline V gene data show CDR1 as SGHVS and CDR2 as FNYEAQ. V gave up 3 bases and J gave up 7 bases, with 9 bases separating them. The CDR3 runs to 13 residues. In nucleotides, the CDR3 is TGTGCCAGCAGCTTCTACGGTGGCGGGGAGCTGTTTTTT. It yields the protein CASSFYGGGELFF.

This clone is a singleton in its sample. This chain connects TRBV5-6 to TRBJ2-1, with 9 bases fitting TRBD2. With V trimmed by 4 bases and J by 6 bases, 11 bases remained unmatched. Per germline, CDR1 SGHDT and CDR2 YYEEEE. The CDR3 extends over 16 amino acids. The CDR3, as DNA: TGTGCCAGCAGCGTTCCGGATGGCGGGAGGGCCAATGAGCAGTTCTTC. This encodes CASSVPDGGRANEQFF.

The V and J genes are TRBV2 and TRBJ2-1; 9 bases line up with TRBD2. CDR1 SNHLY and CDR2 FYNNEI come from the germline V gene. Trimming took 2 bases from V and 9 from J; bases not matched to a gene: 8. The CDR3 length is 15 residues. The CDR3 region has the DNA TGTGCCAGCAGTGAAAGAGGTAGCGGGAGCGGTGAGCAGTTCTTC. This sequence encodes CASSERGSGSGEQFF. The full variable domain, in which reference TRBV2 and TRBJ2-1 provide the parts outside the CDR3, is EPEVTQTPSHQVTQMGQEVILRCVPISNHLYFYWYRQILGQKVEFLVSFYNNEISEKSEIFDDQFSVERPDGSNFTLKIRSTKLEDSAMYFCASSERGSGSGEQFFGPGTRLTVL.

V is TRBV28 and J is TRBJ2-2, with 7 bases matching TRBD1. Germline V gene data show CDR1 as MDHEN and CDR2 as SYDVKM. The CDR3 is 16 amino acids. Trimming took 5 bases from V and 5 from J; bases not matched to a gene: 11. DNA of the CDR3: TGTGCCAGCAGTCCACGGGACAGAGTATTGACCGGGGAGCTGTTTTTT. As protein: CASSPRDRVLTGELFF.

The rearrangement joins TRBV27 to TRBJ1-2, with 9 bases matching TRBD1. Trimming removed 2 bases from V and 7 bases from J; junction bases left unmatched: 2. The CDR3 sequence is 13 residues long. CDR1 is MNHEY, CDR2 SMNVEV, per germline (reference sequence). The CDR3 DNA reads as TGTGCCAGCAGTTTAACGACAGGGGGTGGCTACACCTTC. Amino acid sequence: CASSLTTGGGYTF.

The chain employs TRBV30 and TRBJ1-5; a possible D gene is TRBD1 (5 bases). CDR3 length: 17 residues. Trimming stripped 0 bases from V and 3 bases from J, with 18 bases between. Germline assignment: CDR1 GTSNPN and CDR2 SVGIG (reference sequence). The chain's CDR3 is CAWSVPGKVKDNQPQHF. DNA of the CDR3: TGTGCCTGGAGTGTTCCAGGGAAGGTTAAGGACAATCAGCCCCAGCATTTT. Full variable domain (remainder filled in from reference TRBV30 and TRBJ1-5): SQTIHQWPATLVQPVGSPLSLECTVEGTSNPNLYWYRQAAGRGLQLLFYSVGIGQISSEVPQNLSASRPQDRQFILSSKKLLLSDSGFYLCAWSVPGKVKDNQPQHFGDGTRLSIL.

The chain is built from TRBV7-9 and TRBJ2-7; 7 nucleotides align to TRBD1. Germline-derived CDR1 and CDR2 are SEHNR and FQNEAQ (reference sequence). J lost 3 bases, V lost 4 bases, and 12 bases had no gene match. There are 16 residues in the CDR3. Here the CDR3 reads CASSSTGTVFGYEQYF. The CDR3 DNA is TGTGCCAGCAGCTCGACCGGGACAGTGTTCGGCTACGAGCAGTACTTC.

V and J are TRBV5-6 and TRBJ2-2; a weak D match, TRBD1 (6 bases). V gave up 5 bases and J gave up 2 bases, with 10 bases separating them. The CDR3 totals 14 residues. Germline values: CDR1 SGHDT, CDR2 YYEEEE. Here the CDR3 reads CASSWDTNTGELFF. The CDR3 DNA reads TGTGCCAGCAGTTGGGACACCAACACCGGGGAGCTGTTTTTT. Complete variable domain (other parts from reference TRBV5-6 and TRBJ2-2): DAGVTQSPTHLIKTRGQQVTLRCSPKSGHDTVSWYQQALGQGPQFIFQYYEEEERQRGNFPDRFSGHQFPNYSSELNVNALLLGDSALYLCASSWDTNTGELFFGEGSRLTVL.

This clone came up a few times. The chain carries TRBV6-6 and TRBJ2-1; D unresolved. V was clipped by 2 bases and J by 4 bases, with 6 bases between them. CDR3 length: 13 amino acids. The germline V gene has CDR1 MNHNY and CDR2 SVGAGI (reference sequence). The CDR3 DNA reads as TGTGCCAGCAGTTACGAGGAGTACAATGAGCAGTTCTTC. Translating it yields CASSYEEYNEQFF.